A selection of T cell receptor beta chains follows, all from one sample in a study of response to subunit inactivated influenza vaccine. One entry per CDR3 protein, called by TCRdb with MiXCR from the RT-PCR reads. The table lists about 700,000 distinct CDR3 sequences, approximately 14% of them singletons, with around 6.5% in the top ten. The specimen was PBMCs from blood, collected 14 to 15 days before vaccination. These receptors came from a man aged 45-60 years who received an inactivated influenza vaccine. Each CDR3 is given with its conserved first and last residue. D genes are given only for firm matches. Part of the rows lack a size; the others show once, few, many or a class for expanded clones.

many,TRBD2,TRBJ2-7,TRBV24-1,CATSTSGSYEQYF,TGTGCCACCAGCACTAGCGGGAGTTACGAGCAGTACTTC
many,TRBD2,TRBJ2-5,TRBV28,CASSFDPSGGAVQETQYF,TGTGCCAGCAGTTTTGATCCTAGCGGGGGGGCCGTACAAGAGACCCAGTACTTC
few,TRBD2,TRBJ2-2,TRBV7-8,CASSLTSGVVGTGELFF,TGTGCCAGCAGCTTAACTAGCGGGGTGGTCGGCACCGGGGAGCTGTTTTTT
-,-,TRBJ2-7,TRBV7-9,CASSSGRQRSHEQYF,TGTGCCAGCAGCTCGGGGAGGCAGCGAAGTCACGAGCAGTACTTC
-,-,TRBJ2-2,TRBV12-2,CASRLGPAQILALANTGELFF,TGTGCAAGTCGCTTAGGGCCAGCCCAGATTTTGGCTCTTGCGAACACCGGGGAGCTGTTTTTT
-,TRBD2,TRBJ2-2,TRBV6-2/TRBV6-3,CASSPSGGKAGELFF,TGTGCCAGCAGCCCTAGCGGGGGAAAGGCCGGGGAGCTGTTTTTT
few,-,TRBJ1-4,TRBV20-1,CSASKGLREKLFF,TGCAGTGCTAGTAAGGGGTTACGGGAAAAACTGTTTTTT
-,TRBD1,TRBJ1-2,TRBV7-8,CASSMDRIANYGYTF,TGTGCCAGCAGCATGGACAGGATAGCTAACTATGGCTACACCTTC
-,-,TRBJ1-5,TRBV28,CASSLYRQSNQPQHF,TGTGCCAGCAGTTTATACCGACAGAGCAATCAGCCCCAGCATTTT
few,-,TRBJ2-1,TRBV5-1,CASSLARGPSPYNEQFF,TGCGCCAGCAGCTTGGCACGGGGGCCAAGCCCCTACAATGAGCAGTTCTTC
few,-,TRBJ2-7,TRBV18,CASSPPPGNREQYF,TGTGCCAGCTCACCACCCCCCGGTAATAGGGAGCAGTACTTC
-,TRBD1,TRBJ1-4,TRBV2,CASSRQGAPEKLFF,TGTGCCAGCAGTCGACAGGGAGCTCCTGAAAAACTGTTTTTT
-,TRBD2,TRBJ2-7,TRBV20-1,CSATTGGSFYEQYF,TGCAGTGCTACAACCGGCGGGAGCTTCTACGAGCAGTACTTC
-,-,TRBJ2-5,TRBV6-2/TRBV6-3,CASSYLRQDGTQYF,TGTGCCAGCAGTTACCTTCGGCAGGATGGGACCCAGTACTTC
-,TRBD2,TRBJ2-1,TRBV5-1,CASSRTSGVSNEQFF,TGCGCCAGCAGCCGGACTAGCGGGGTTAGCAATGAGCAGTTCTTC
few,-,TRBJ2-1,TRBV6-6,CASSYSQNNEQFF,TGTGCCAGCAGTTACTCTCAGAACAATGAGCAGTTCTTC
many,-,TRBJ2-3,TRBV7-6,CASSLLGIDTQYF,TGTGCCAGCAGCTTGCTGGGGATAGATACGCAGTATTTT
few,-,TRBJ1-3,TRBV6-5,CASSYSIQTGNTIYF,TGTGCCAGCAGTTACTCGATCCAGACTGGAAACACCATATATTTT
many,-,TRBJ1-1,TRBV9,CASSAPTGFTEAFF,TGTGCCAGCAGCGCCCCAACAGGGTTCACTGAAGCTTTCTTT
few,-,TRBJ2-5,TRBV12-3/TRBV12-4,CASSLREKTQYF,TGTGCCAGCAGTTTACGGGAGAAGACCCAGTACTTC
-,-,TRBJ1-6,TRBV2,CASSGETYNNSPLHF,TGTGCCAGCAGTGGAGAGACATACAATAATTCACCCCTCCACTTT
-,TRBD1,TRBJ1-4,TRBV12-3/TRBV12-4,CASSRRQGGSKEKLFF,TGTGCCAGCAGCCGAAGACAGGGAGGTTCTAAGGAAAAACTGTTTTTT
-,-,TRBJ1-6,TRBV12-3/TRBV12-4,CASSSRENSPLHF,TGTGCCAGCAGTTCCCGGGAGAATTCACCCCTCCACTTT
-,TRBD1,TRBJ1-5,TRBV29-1,CSATQGVDQPQHF,TGCAGCGCGACACAGGGGGTCGATCAGCCCCAGCATTTT
-,-,TRBJ2-3,TRBV2,CASSGGPTSRTSTDTQYF,TGTGCCAGCAGTGGTGGCCCCACTAGTCGCACTAGCACAGATACGCAGTATTTT
-,-,TRBJ1-1,TRBV6-2/TRBV6-3,CASRKHTEAFF,TGTGCCAGCAGAAAACACACTGAAGCTTTCTTT
many,-,TRBJ1-4,TRBV20-1,CSAPQAGEKLFF,TGCAGTGCACCACAAGCGGGTGAAAAACTGTTTTTT
-,TRBD2,TRBJ2-1,TRBV20-1,CSARDLAVTYNEQFF,TGCAGTGCTAGAGATCTAGCGGTCACCTACAATGAGCAGTTCTTC
few,-,TRBJ2-7,TRBV30,CAWKIVESSYEQYF,TGTGCCTGGAAAATTGTCGAAAGTTCCTACGAGCAGTACTTC
few,TRBD2,TRBJ2-1,TRBV5-1,CASSLKGLEYRAGEQFF,TGCGCCAGCAGCTTGAAAGGACTAGAGTACCGGGCGGGCGAGCAGTTCTTC
-,-,TRBJ2-1,TRBV5-1,CASSLALAINEQFF,TGCGCCAGCAGCTTGGCACTAGCCATCAATGAGCAGTTCTTC
few,-,TRBJ1-5,TRBV9,CASSAGQSGEPQHF,TGTGCCAGCAGCGCGGGCCAGTCAGGGGAGCCCCAGCATTTT
-,-,TRBJ1-2,TRBV28,CASSFWGPGYTF,TGTGCCAGCAGTTTTTGGGGTCCTGGCTACACCTTC
-,TRBD1,TRBJ1-2,TRBV5-6,CASRGQGLSQEGGYTF,TGTGCCAGCAGAGGACAGGGCCTATCCCAGGAGGGTGGCTACACCTTC
many,-,TRBJ1-2,TRBV20-1,CSAQRGSYGYTF,TGCAGTGCCCAGAGGGGGAGTTATGGCTACACCTTC
few,TRBD1,TRBJ2-3,TRBV20-1,CSAKKGTGFSDTQYF,TGCAGTGCTAAGAAAGGGACAGGTTTTTCAGATACGCAGTATTTT
many,-,TRBJ2-7,TRBV28,CASSPTTLVTYEQYF,TGTGCCAGCAGCCCGACTACCTTAGTCACCTACGAGCAGTACTTC
-,-,TRBJ2-3,TRBV10-3,CAIKGTSTDTQYF,TGTGCCATCAAGGGCACTAGCACAGATACGCAGTATTTT
-,-,TRBJ2-7,TRBV28,CASSRAADPLEQYF,TGTGCCAGCAGCCGGGCGGCGGACCCGCTCGAGCAGTACTTC
few,TRBD2,TRBJ2-7,TRBV7-9,CASSLGGTSRTYEQYF,TGTGCCAGCAGCTTAGGCGGGACTAGCCGGACCTACGAGCAGTACTTC
few,-,TRBJ2-3,TRBV12-3/TRBV12-4,CASSLAGGIHTQYF,TGTGCCAGCAGTTTAGCGGGGGGAATCCATACGCAGTATTTT
few,-,TRBJ2-3,TRBV9,CASSGRTVTDTQYF,TGTGCCAGCAGCGGGCGGACAGTCACAGATACGCAGTATTTT
few,TRBD1,TRBJ2-7,TRBV4-3,CASSPKWTGMNEQYF,TGCGCCAGCAGCCCCAAATGGACAGGGATGAACGAGCAGTACTTC
-,TRBD2,TRBJ2-5,TRBV18,CASSAQRGGQETQYF,TGTGCCAGCTCAGCCCAACGGGGGGGTCAAGAGACCCAGTACTTC
-,TRBD1,TRBJ2-2,TRBV6-2/TRBV6-3,CASSRRTGGVFTGELFF,TGTGCCAGCAGCCGCCGGACAGGGGGCGTCTTCACCGGGGAGCTGTTTTTT
-,-,TRBJ2-6,TRBV2,CACSLNQGASSGANVLTF,TGTGCCTGCAGTTTAAACCAGGGCGCGAGCTCTGGGGCCAACGTCCTGACTTTC
few,-,TRBJ2-7,TRBV5-4,CASSRTGQLDEQYF,TGTGCCAGCAGCCGAACAGGGCAGCTAGACGAGCAGTACTTC
few,TRBD2,TRBJ2-1,TRBV24-1,CATSDVGTSGGTYNEQFF,TGTGCCACCAGTGATGTTGGGACTAGCGGGGGGACCTACAATGAGCAGTTCTTC
-,TRBD1,TRBJ2-7,TRBV4-3,CASSPFGGTGSYEQYF,TGCGCCAGCAGCCCCTTCGGCGGGACAGGTTCCTACGAGCAGTACTTC
-,-,TRBJ1-2,TRBV5-1,CASSPSFGTLDGYTF,TGCGCCAGCAGCCCCTCGTTCGGGACACTCGATGGATACACCTTC